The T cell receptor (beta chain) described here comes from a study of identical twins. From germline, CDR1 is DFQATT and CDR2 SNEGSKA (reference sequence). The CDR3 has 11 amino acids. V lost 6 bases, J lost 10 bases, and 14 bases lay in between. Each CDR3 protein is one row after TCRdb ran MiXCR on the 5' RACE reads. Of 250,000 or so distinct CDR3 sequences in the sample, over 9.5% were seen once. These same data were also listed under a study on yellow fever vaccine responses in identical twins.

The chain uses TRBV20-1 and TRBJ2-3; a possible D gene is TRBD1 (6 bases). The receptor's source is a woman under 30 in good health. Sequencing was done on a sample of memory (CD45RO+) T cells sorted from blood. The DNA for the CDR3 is TGCAGTGCGGGGACACCAGAGGCGCAGTATTTT. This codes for CSAGTPEAQYF.